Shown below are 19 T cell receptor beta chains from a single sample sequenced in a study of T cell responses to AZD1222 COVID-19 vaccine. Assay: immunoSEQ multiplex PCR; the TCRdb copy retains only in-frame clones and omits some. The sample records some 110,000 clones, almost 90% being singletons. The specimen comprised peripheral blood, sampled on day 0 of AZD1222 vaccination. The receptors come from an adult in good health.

This CDR3 is CASSLAGQGGEQYF. The CDR3 region has the DNA TGCGCCAGCAGCTTGGCCGGACAGGGCGGCGAGCAGTACTTC. The chain is built from TRBV5-1 and TRBJ2-7; 8 nucleotides match TRBD1. Germline-derived CDR1 and CDR2 are SGHRS and YFSETQ. The CDR3 length is 14 residues. With 0 bases clipped from V and 6 bases from J, the junction kept 5 bases outside the gene matches.

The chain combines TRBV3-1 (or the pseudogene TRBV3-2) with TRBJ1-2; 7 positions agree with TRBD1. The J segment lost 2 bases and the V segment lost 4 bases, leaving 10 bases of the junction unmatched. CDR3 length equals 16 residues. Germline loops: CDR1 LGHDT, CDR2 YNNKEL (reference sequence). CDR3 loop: CASSRGEGDRNYGYTF. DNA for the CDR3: TGTGCCAGCAGCCGAGGGGAGGGGGACAGAAACTATGGCTACACCTTC.

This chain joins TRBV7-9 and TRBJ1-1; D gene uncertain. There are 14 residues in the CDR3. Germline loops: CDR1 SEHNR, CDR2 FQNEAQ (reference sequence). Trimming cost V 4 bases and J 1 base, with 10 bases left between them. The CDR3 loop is CASSSQPGNTEAFF. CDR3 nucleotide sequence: TGTGCCAGCAGCTCCCAGCCAGGGAACACTGAAGCTTTCTTT.

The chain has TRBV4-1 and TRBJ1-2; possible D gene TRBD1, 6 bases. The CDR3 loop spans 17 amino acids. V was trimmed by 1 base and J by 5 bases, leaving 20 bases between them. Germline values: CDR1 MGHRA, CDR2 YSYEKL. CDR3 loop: CASSQALKGGAGYGYTF. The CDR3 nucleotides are TGCGCCAGCAGCCAAGCTCTCAAGGGGGGAGCGGGGTATGGCTACACCTTC.

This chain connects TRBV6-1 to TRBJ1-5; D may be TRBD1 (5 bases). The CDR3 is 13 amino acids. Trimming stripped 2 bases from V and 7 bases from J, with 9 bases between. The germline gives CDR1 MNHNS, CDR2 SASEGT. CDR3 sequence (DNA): TGTGCCAGCAGTGAACGGGACGGGCAGCCCCAGCATTTT. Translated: CASSERDGQPQHF.

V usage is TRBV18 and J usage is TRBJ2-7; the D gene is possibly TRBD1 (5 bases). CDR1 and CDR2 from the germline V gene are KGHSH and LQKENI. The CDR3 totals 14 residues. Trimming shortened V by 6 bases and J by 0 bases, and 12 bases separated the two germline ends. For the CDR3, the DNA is TGTGCCAGCTCCTCAGGGCGGAGCTCCTACGAGCAGTACTTC. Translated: CASSSGRSSYEQYF. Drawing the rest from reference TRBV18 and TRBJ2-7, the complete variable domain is NAGVMQNPRHLVRRRGQEARLRCSPMKGHSHVYWYRQLPEEGLKFMVYLQKENIIDESGMPKERFSAEFPKEGPSILRIQQVVRGDSAAYFCASSSGRSSYEQYFGPGTRLTVT.

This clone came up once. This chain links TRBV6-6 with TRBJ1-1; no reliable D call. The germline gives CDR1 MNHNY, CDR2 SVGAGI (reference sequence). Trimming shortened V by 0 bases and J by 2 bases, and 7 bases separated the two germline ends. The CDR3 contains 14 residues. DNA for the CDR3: TGTGCCAGCAGTTACTCTGGGCTAAACACTGAAGCTTTCTTT. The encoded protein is CASSYSGLNTEAFF.

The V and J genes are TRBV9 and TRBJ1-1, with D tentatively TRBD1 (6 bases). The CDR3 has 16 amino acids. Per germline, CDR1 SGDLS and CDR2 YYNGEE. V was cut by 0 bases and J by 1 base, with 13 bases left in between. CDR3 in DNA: TGTGCCAGCAGCGTAGAAGGGGGGGCCCGGAACACTGAAGCTTTCTTT. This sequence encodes CASSVEGGARNTEAFF.

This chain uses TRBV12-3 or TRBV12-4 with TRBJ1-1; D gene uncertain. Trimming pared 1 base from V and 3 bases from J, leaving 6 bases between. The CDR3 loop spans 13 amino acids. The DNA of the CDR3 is TGTGCCAGCAGTTTAGGAGCGGACACTGAAGCTTTCTTT. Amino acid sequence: CASSLGADTEAFF.

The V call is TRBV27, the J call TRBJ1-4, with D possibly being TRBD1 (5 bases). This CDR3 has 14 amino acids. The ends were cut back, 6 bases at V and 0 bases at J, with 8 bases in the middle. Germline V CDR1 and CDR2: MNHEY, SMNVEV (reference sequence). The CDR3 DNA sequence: TGTGCCAGCAGCGGGACGGCAACTAATGAAAAACTGTTTTTT. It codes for CASSGTATNEKLFF.

CDR3 loop: CASSQGFGPLRGLFF. The CDR3, as DNA: TGTGCCAGCAGCCAGGGATTCGGCCCCCTGAGAGGACTGTTTTTT. This chain uses TRBV3-1 (or the pseudogene TRBV3-2) with TRBJ1-4; D unresolved. The CDR3 has 15 amino acids. Germline CDR1 is LGHDT and CDR2 is YNNKEL (reference sequence). The V and J ends lost 3 bases and 13 bases respectively, with 21 bases between them.

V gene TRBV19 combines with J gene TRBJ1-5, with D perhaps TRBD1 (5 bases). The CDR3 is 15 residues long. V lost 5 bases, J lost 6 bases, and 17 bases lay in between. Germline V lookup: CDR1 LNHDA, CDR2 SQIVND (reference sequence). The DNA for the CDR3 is TGTGCCAGTAGTTCTCAGGGCGTCAGGAGTCAGCCCCAGCATTTT. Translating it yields CASSSQGVRSQPQHF.

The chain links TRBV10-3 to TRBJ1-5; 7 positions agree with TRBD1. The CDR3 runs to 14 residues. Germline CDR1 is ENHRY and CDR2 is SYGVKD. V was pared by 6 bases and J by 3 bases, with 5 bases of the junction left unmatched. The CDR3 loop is CAIRSGQINQPQHF. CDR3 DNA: TGTGCCATCAGATCGGGACAGATCAATCAGCCCCAGCATTTT.

Here the CDR3 reads CASSVTSFREQFF. The CDR3 DNA follows: TGTGCCAGCAGTGTGACTAGCTTTCGTGAGCAGTTCTTC. V is TRBV6-4 and J is TRBJ2-1; 7 nucleotides align to TRBD2. CDR3 length equals 13 residues. From germline, CDR1 is MRHNA and CDR2 SNTAGT. Trimming at V came to 4 bases and at J to 9 bases, leaving 6 bases not matched to a gene.

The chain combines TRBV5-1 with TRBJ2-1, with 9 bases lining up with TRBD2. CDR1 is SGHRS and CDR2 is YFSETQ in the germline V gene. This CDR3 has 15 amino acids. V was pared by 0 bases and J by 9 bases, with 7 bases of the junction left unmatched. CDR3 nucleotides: TGCGCCAGCAGCTTGGGTGCGGGAGGGCCGGGTGAGCAGTTCTTC. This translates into CASSLGAGGPGEQFF. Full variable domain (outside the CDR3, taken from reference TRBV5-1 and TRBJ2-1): KAGVTQTPRYLIKTRGQQVTLSCSPISGHRSVSWYQQTPGQGLQFLFEYFSETQRNKGNFPGRFSGRQFSNSRSEMNVSTLELGDSALYLCASSLGAGGPGEQFFGPGTRLTVL.

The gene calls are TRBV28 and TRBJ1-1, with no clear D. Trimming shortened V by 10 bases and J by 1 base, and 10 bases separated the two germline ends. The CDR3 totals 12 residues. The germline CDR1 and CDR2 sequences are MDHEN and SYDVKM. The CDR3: CATQEQNTEAFF. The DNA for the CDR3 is TGTGCCACCCAGGAGCAGAACACTGAAGCTTTCTTT.

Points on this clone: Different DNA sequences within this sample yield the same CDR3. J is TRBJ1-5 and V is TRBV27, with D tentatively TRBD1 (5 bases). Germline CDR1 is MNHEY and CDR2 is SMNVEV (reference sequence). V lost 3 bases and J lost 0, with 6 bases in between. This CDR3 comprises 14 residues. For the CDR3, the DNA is TGTGCCAGCAGTTTTGGGGGTAGCAATCAGCCCCAGCATTTT. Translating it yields CASSFGGSNQPQHF.

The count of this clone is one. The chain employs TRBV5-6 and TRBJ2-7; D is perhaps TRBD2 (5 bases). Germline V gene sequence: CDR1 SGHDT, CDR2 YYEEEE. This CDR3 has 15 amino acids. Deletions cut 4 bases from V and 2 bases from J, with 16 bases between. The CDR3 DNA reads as TGTGCCAGCAGCCATAGAGGGTTGATCACCTACGAGCAGTACTTC. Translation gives CASSHRGLITYEQYF.

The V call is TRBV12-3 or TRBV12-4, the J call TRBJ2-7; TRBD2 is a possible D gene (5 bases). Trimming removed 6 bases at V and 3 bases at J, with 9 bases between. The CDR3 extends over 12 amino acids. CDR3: CASSRGLYEQYF. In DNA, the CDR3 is TGTGCCAGCAGCCGAGGACTCTACGAGCAGTACTTC.